This note documents a single T cell receptor beta chain sequence. Its antigen is unknown. The sample belongs to a study of cytomegalovirus exposure and HLA in healthy donors. The PCR used 60 Vbeta and 13 Jbeta primers. The protocol was immunoSEQ multiplex PCR, while the TCRdb copy is restricted to in-frame clones and leaves out a portion. The repertoire includes approximately 220,000 clones, 70% to 90% of them detected once, and 2.9% sits in the top ten. The V gene's germline CDR1 is MGHRA and CDR2 YSYEKL. J gave up 1 base and V 2 bases, and 7 bases lay outside the gene matches. This CDR3 has 17 amino acids. Study conclusions and caveats: Segments of the TCR beta V type were, in most cases, productive about 90% or about 30% of the time in an earlier analysis. Equally common other TCR beta chains were less clonally expanded than HLA-associated ones, a later analysis found. CMV serostatus was the only recorded immune exposure for donors.

The chain carries TRBV4-1 and TRBJ2-3, with 9 nucleotides matching TRBD2. The TCR was taken from a man aged 25 to 40 in good health and CMV-seronegative. Sequencing was done on a sample of PBMCs. Written as DNA, the CDR3 is TGCGCCAGCAGCCAAACCCTGAGCGGGGGGCGCACAGATACGCAGTATTTT. Protein: CASSQTLSGGRTDTQYF.